This T cell receptor (beta chain) was observed in a study of lymphopenia after photon versus proton radiotherapy. Clones were sequenced by immunoSEQ multiplex PCR, and TCRdb holds only the in-frame ones, with some missing. Of some 30,000 clones in the sample, about 91% were seen once. The sample holds one count of this clone. The CDR3 is 16 residues long. The junction had 10 bases not matched to a gene; V was cut back by 6 bases and J by 1 base. Germline CDR1 and CDR2: SNHLY and FYNNEI. This specimen was peripheral blood, taken from a patient treated with proton-based radiotherapy. J is TRBJ1-1 and V is TRBV2; 8 bases line up with TRBD1. The clonotype was recovered from a woman aged 60-70 years with cholangiocarcinoma. Some clones in this sample may be carry-over from other donors' samples. CDR3 coding DNA: TGTGCCAGCAGCCGAGGGCAGGGGGCGAGGAACACTGAAGCTTTCTTT. It is translated as CASSRGQGARNTEAFF.